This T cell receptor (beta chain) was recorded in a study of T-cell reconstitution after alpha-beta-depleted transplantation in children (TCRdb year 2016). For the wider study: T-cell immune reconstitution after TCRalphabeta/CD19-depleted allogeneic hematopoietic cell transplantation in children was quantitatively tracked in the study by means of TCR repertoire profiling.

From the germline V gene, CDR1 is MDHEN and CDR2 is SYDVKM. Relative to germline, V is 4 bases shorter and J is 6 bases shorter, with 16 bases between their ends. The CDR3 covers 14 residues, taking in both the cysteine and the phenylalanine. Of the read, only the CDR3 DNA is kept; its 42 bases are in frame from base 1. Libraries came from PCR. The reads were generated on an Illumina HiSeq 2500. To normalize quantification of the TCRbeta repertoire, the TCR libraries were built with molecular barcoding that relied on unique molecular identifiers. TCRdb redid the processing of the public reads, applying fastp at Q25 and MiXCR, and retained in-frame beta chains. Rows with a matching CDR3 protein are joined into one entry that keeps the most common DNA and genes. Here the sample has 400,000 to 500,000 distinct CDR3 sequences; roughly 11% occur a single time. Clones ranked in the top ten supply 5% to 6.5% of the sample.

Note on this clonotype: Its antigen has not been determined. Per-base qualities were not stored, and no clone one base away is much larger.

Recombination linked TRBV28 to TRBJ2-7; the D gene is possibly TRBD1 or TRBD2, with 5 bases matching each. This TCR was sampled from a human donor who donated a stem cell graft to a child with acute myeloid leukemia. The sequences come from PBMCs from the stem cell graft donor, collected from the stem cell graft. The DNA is TGTGCCAGCAGTTCCCCGGGACCCCGCGGCGAGCAGTACTTC. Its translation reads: CASSSPGPRGEQYF.